This paragraph covers one T cell receptor (beta chain) sequence. Germline assignment: CDR1 LGHDT and CDR2 YNNKEL (reference sequence). With V trimmed by 4 bases and J by 7 bases, 8 bases remained unmatched. This CDR3 contains 16 residues. The authors' processing: Estimation of nucleated cell counts was performed using reference gene primer amplification. Sequencing was performed with immunoSEQ multiplex PCR; in TCRdb, only in-frame clones are kept and a portion is missing. The V and J calls and the clone size are those of that table, but D and trimming were determined from the DNA. This sample has about 97,000 clones, with approximately 84% found just once. The sample comes from a study of blood T cell repertoires in COVID-19. Overall study context: Collection of acute and convalescent COVID-19 samples took place in the United States, Italy and Spain. From T cells, B-cell-depleted T cells, or PBMCs came the material, which was cDNA or gDNA.

This TCR derives from a man aged 35-49 years with active or convalescent COVID-19. The rearrangement uses TRBV3-1 (or the pseudogene TRBV3-2) and TRBJ1-6; 9 nucleotides line up with TRBD1. Sequenced sample: peripheral blood. The CDR3 loop reads CASSLSWTGANSPLHF. DNA for the CDR3: TGTGCCAGCAGCCTGAGCTGGACAGGGGCGAATTCACCCCTCCACTTT.